A selection of T cell receptor beta chains follows, all from one sample in a study of control samples from healthy donors and cancer patients. The method was immunoSEQ multiplex PCR; TCRdb's version includes in-frame clones alone and lacks a portion of them. The data contain about 65,000 clones, 90% of them singletons. Sequenced: PBMCs. The origin of the receptors is a woman aged 45-60 years with colorectal cancer. Both conserved end residues are part of each CDR3. A D gene is named only where the DNA matches it firmly. Clone size, where shown, is once, few, many, or a class for clones that have expanded.

D: TRBD2
size: once
J: TRBJ2-5
V: TRBV29-1
DNA: TGCAGCGTTTGGACTAGCGGAGAGACCCAGTACTTC
CDR3: CSVWTSGETQYF

D: NA
size: NA
J: TRBJ2-1
V: TRBV5-4
DNA: TGTGCCAGCAGCTTGCGTCAGGGCCTAGCCCACAATGAGCAGTTCTTC
CDR3: CASSLRQGLAHNEQFF

D: NA
size: once
J: TRBJ1-1
V: TRBV7-2
DNA: TGTGCCAGCAGCTTGGGGATGAACACTGAAGCTTTCTTT
CDR3: CASSLGMNTEAFF

D: NA
size: NA
J: TRBJ2-3
V: TRBV7-8
DNA: TGTGCCAGCAGCTTATACAGGTTAGGGACAGATACGCAGTATTTT
CDR3: CASSLYRLGTDTQYF

D: NA
size: NA
J: TRBJ1-4
V: TRBV18
DNA: TGTGCCAGCTCACCTAGGGGCAGCGGAAGCTTTTTGGAAAAACTGTTTTTT
CDR3: CASSPRGSGSFLEKLFF

D: TRBD2
size: NA
J: TRBJ2-3
V: TRBV10-3
DNA: TGTGCCATCAAGTCGGACCGGGACTACTCATTTGATACGCAGTATTTT
CDR3: CAIKSDRDYSFDTQYF

D: NA
size: NA
J: TRBJ2-6
V: TRBV9
DNA: TGTGCCAGCAGAAATTGGGAGGGGGCTGGGGCCAACGTCCTGACTTTC
CDR3: CASRNWEGAGANVLTF

D: NA
size: NA
J: TRBJ2-7
V: TRBV9
DNA: TGTGCCAGCAGCGTAGTAGAGGGCTCCTACGAGCAGTACTTC
CDR3: CASSVVEGSYEQYF

D: NA
size: NA
J: TRBJ2-3
V: TRBV7-2
DNA: TGTGCCAGCAGCTCTCTTGGACAGTCAGATACGCAGTATTTT
CDR3: CASSSLGQSDTQYF

D: NA
size: NA
J: TRBJ1-4
V: TRBV6-1
DNA: TGTGCCAGCAGTGACGGGGCAACTAATGAAAAACTGTTTTTT
CDR3: CASSDGATNEKLFF

D: TRBD2
size: NA
J: TRBJ2-7
V: TRBV11-2
DNA: TGTGCCAGCAGAATAGCGGGGGGCTCCTACGAGCAGTACTTC
CDR3: CASRIAGGSYEQYF

D: NA
size: NA
J: TRBJ1-4
V: TRBV9
DNA: TGTGCCAGCAGCCGTACGGAGGGGTCTAATGAAAAACTGTTTTTT
CDR3: CASSRTEGSNEKLFF

D: NA
size: NA
J: TRBJ1-6
V: TRBV5-1
DNA: TGCGCCAGCAGCTTGGACGGTCCACCCCTCCACTTT
CDR3: CASSLDGPPLHF

D: NA
size: few
J: TRBJ1-2
V: TRBV7-9
DNA: TGTGCCAGCAGCTTCGGGGGGCGCGTTGGCTACACCTTC
CDR3: CASSFGGRVGYTF

D: NA
size: NA
J: TRBJ1-2
V: TRBV19
DNA: TGTGCCAGTAGTATTGGGACAAGACGCTATGGCTACACCTTC
CDR3: CASSIGTRRYGYTF

D: TRBD1
size: NA
J: TRBJ2-3
V: TRBV5-1
DNA: TGCGCCAGCAGCCCCGGACAGGGGACAGATACGCAGTATTTT
CDR3: CASSPGQGTDTQYF

D: NA
size: NA
J: TRBJ2-3
V: TRBV5-1
DNA: TGCGCCAGCAGCTTGGAAGGGGCACCAAGCACAGATACGCAGTATTTT
CDR3: CASSLEGAPSTDTQYF

D: NA
size: NA
J: TRBJ1-2
V: TRBV7-2
DNA: TGTGCCAGCATCGAGAGGGGGGGAAGAGGGGGCTACACCTTC
CDR3: CASIERGGRGGYTF

D: TRBD2
size: NA
J: TRBJ2-7
V: TRBV3-1/TRBV3-2
DNA: TGTGCCAGCAGTTACAGTAGCGGGAGAACGGTCGACGAGCAGTACTTC
CDR3: CASSYSSGRTVDEQYF

D: NA
size: NA
J: TRBJ2-1
V: TRBV14
DNA: TGTGCCAGCAGCCAGTCACGGCCAAATGAGCAGTTCTTC
CDR3: CASSQSRPNEQFF